These T cell receptor beta chains were read from a single sample in a study of cytomegalovirus exposure and HLA in healthy donors. The protocol was immunoSEQ multiplex PCR, while the TCRdb copy is restricted to in-frame clones and leaves out a portion. The profile shows 50,000 to 70,000 clones, approximately 83% of them singletons. Sequencing was done on a sample of PBMCs. These TCRs come from a human donor in good health. CDR3s include the opening cysteine and the closing phenylalanine or tryptophan. D genes are given only for firm matches. The size of a clone is reported for some rows only, either as once, few or many, or as a class for expanded clones.

clone size	V gene	J gene	D gene	CDR3 DNA	CDR3 protein
-	TRBV6-5	TRBJ1-1	-	TGTGCCAGCAGACAGGGATTGGCTGAAGCTTTCTTT	CASRQGLAEAFF
once	TRBV11-3	TRBJ2-1	-	TGTGCCAGCAGCCGAACACTTACTAGTAGTGCCTCCTACAATGAGCAGTTCTTC	CASSRTLTSSASYNEQFF
-	TRBV5-8	TRBJ2-5	-	TGTGCCAGCAGCTTGGGAGGACGACAGGAGACCCAGTACTTC	CASSLGGRQETQYF
-	TRBV2	TRBJ2-3	-	TGTGCCATCAAATCGGGGTTAAGGGCAGATACGCAGTATTTT	CAIKSGLRADTQYF
once	TRBV6-5	TRBJ2-7	-	TGTGCCAGCAGCCGTGGACGGGGCGAGCAGTACTTC	CASSRGRGEQYF
-	TRBV5-8	TRBJ1-1	TRBD1	TGTGCCAGCAGCTTAAACAGGGGAGCTGAAGCTTTCTTT	CASSLNRGAEAFF
once	TRBV2	TRBJ1-3	-	TGTGCCAGCAGGACGGGACAAACGAACACCATATATTTT	CASRTGQTNTIYF
-	TRBV21-1	TRBJ2-7	-	TGTGCCAGCAGCACTCGGGGGGTATCCTCCTACGAGCAGTACTTC	CASSTRGVSSYEQYF
once	TRBV7-2	TRBJ2-7	-	TGTGCCAGCAGCTTAAGGAGCGAACATAGCGGCTACGAGCAGTACTTC	CASSLRSEHSGYEQYF
-	TRBV27	TRBJ2-7	TRBD1	TGTGCCAGCAGTTTTCGGGCAGGGGGAGAGCAGTACTTC	CASSFRAGGEQYF
-	TRBV29-1	TRBJ2-1	TRBD2	TGCAGCGGGAAAGCGGCGGGAGGGCGGGATGAGCAGTTCTTC	CSGKAAGGRDEQFF
-	TRBV25-1	TRBJ2-5	-	TGTGCCAGCAGTGAATTTTCGGGGACTGGGAAAGAGACCCAGTACTTC	CASSEFSGTGKETQYF
-	TRBV7-2	TRBJ2-3	TRBD2	TGTGCCAGCAGCCGACCCCGGACTAGCGGGACGAGCACAGATACGCAGTATTTT	CASSRPRTSGTSTDTQYF
-	TRBV11-3	TRBJ2-3	TRBD2	TGTGCCAGCAGCCCCGGGGGGGCCAGGTACACAGATACGCAGTATTTT	CASSPGGARYTDTQYF
-	TRBV10-3	TRBJ2-2	-	TGTGCCATCAGTGAGTCCGTGGAGGGGACCGGGGAGCTGTTTTTT	CAISESVEGTGELFF
once	TRBV5-1	TRBJ2-7	-	TGCGCCAGCAGCTTGGTAGCGCACGAGCAGTACTTC	CASSLVAHEQYF
-	TRBV10-1	TRBJ2-1	TRBD2	TGCGCCAGCAGTGAGACTAGCGGAACCTACAATGAGCAGTTCTTC	CASSETSGTYNEQFF
-	TRBV28	TRBJ2-2	-	TGTGCCAGCAGTTTAGGCGACAGAATGACCGGGGAGCTGTTTTTT	CASSLGDRMTGELFF
-	TRBV7-9	TRBJ2-1	TRBD2	TGTGCCAGCAGCTTTGGCGGACTAGCGGGGGGGCAAGGGTACAATGAGCAGTTCTTC	CASSFGGLAGGQGYNEQFF
-	TRBV4-3	TRBJ2-7	-	TGCGCCAGCAGCCAAGATATAGCGGCTGATTACGAGCAGTACTTC	CASSQDIAADYEQYF
-	TRBV20-1	TRBJ2-3	-	TGCAGTGCTATTAGCGTACCGACGCAGTATTTT	CSAISVPTQYF
-	TRBV5-1	TRBJ2-1	TRBD2	TGCGCCAGCAGGCGGGCTAGCGGGAGTCATGAGCAGTTCTTC	CASRRASGSHEQFF
-	TRBV29-1	TRBJ2-7	-	TGCAGCGTTAACCTCCATAGTCGCTACGAGCAGTACTTC	CSVNLHSRYEQYF
-	TRBV19	TRBJ1-6	TRBD1	TGTGCCAGTAGTATAGATCCCCCAGACAGGGCCAGCAATTCACCCCTCCACTTT	CASSIDPPDRASNSPLHF
-	TRBV5-1	TRBJ2-1	TRBD2	TGCGCCAGCAGCTTGACTAGCGGGACCCACAATGAGCAGTTCTTC	CASSLTSGTHNEQFF
-	TRBV6-1	TRBJ2-2	-	TGTGCCAGCAGCCTCAGGGACACCGGGGAGCTGTTTTTT	CASSLRDTGELFF
-	TRBV4-2	TRBJ1-4	TRBD1	TGTGCCAGCAGCCCGAACAGGGGTACTAATGAAAAACTGTTTTTT	CASSPNRGTNEKLFF
-	TRBV18	TRBJ1-1	-	TGTGCCAGCTCACCGTTTGACAGGCCGGATGAAGCTTTCTTT	CASSPFDRPDEAFF
-	TRBV30	TRBJ1-2	-	TGTGCCTGGAGACAGGCTTCGGTCTATGGCTACACCTTC	CAWRQASVYGYTF
-	TRBV7-3	TRBJ1-1	-	TGTGCCAGCAGCTTTGAGAAGAACACTGAAGCTTTCTTT	CASSFEKNTEAFF
-	TRBV19	TRBJ2-1	-	TGTGCCAGTAGTATTGGGCCCTCCACGGTCTTCTTC	CASSIGPSTVFF
-	TRBV11-2	TRBJ1-3	TRBD1	TGTGCCAGCAGTAGACAGGGGGCTGTTGGAAACACCATATATTTT	CASSRQGAVGNTIYF
-	TRBV7-2	TRBJ2-7	-	TGTGCCAGCAGCTTTCGGGTGGGAGCGGCCCCGAAATACGAGCAGTACTTC	CASSFRVGAAPKYEQYF
once	TRBV7-2	TRBJ2-7	-	TGTGCCAGCAGCTTGGAAGCGACCCGGTACGAGCAGTACTTC	CASSLEATRYEQYF
-	TRBV11-1	TRBJ2-2	TRBD2	TGTGCCAGCAGCGCCGTACTAGCGGGGGGGTCCGGGGAGCTGTTTTTT	CASSAVLAGGSGELFF
-	TRBV7-7	TRBJ1-1	-	TGTGCTAGCAGCCCGAGCGGGATCCTTGAGGCTTTCTTT	CASSPSGILEAFF
-	TRBV5-6	TRBJ2-7	-	TGTGCCAGCAGCTATCAGGAAGGGGCCGCGGAGTACTTC	CASSYQEGAAEYF
-	TRBV7-9	TRBJ1-4	TRBD1	TGTGCCAGCAGTATGACAGGGGGCATTGAAAAACTGTTTTTT	CASSMTGGIEKLFF
few	TRBV7-9	TRBJ2-7	TRBD2	TGTGCCAGCAGCTTAGCTCAGGGAGGGTCCTACGAGCAGTACTTC	CASSLAQGGSYEQYF
-	TRBV19	TRBJ1-1	TRBD1	TGTGCCAGTACCGGTACAGGGGGCGTTGAAGCTTTCTTT	CASTGTGGVEAFF
few	TRBV6-4	TRBJ2-3	TRBD2	TGTGCCAGCAGTGACGGGTTAGCGGGAAGTACGCAGTATTTT	CASSDGLAGSTQYF
-	TRBV5-6	TRBJ2-7	TRBD1	TGTGCCAGCAGCTTGCGCGACAGGGTACCCTACGAGCAGTACTTC	CASSLRDRVPYEQYF
-	TRBV7-8	TRBJ1-1	-	TGTGCCAGCAGCTTAGCTCGGGGAGGAATGAACACTGAAGCTTTCTTT	CASSLARGGMNTEAFF
-	TRBV9	TRBJ2-1	TRBD2	TGTGCCAGCACCCCCAGTGGCGGGAGGGTCTACAATGAGCAGTTCTTC	CASTPSGGRVYNEQFF
-	TRBV9	TRBJ2-2	TRBD2	TGTGCCAGCAGCGTAGCGGGAGGGACCGGGGAGCTGTTTTTT	CASSVAGGTGELFF
-	TRBV7-6	TRBJ1-1	TRBD1	TGTGCCAGCAGCCTTCGGGTGGACAGGGGGGATGAAGCTTTCTTT	CASSLRVDRGDEAFF
-	TRBV5-4	TRBJ2-5	-	TGTGCCAGCAGCGTCGGACAGTTGGAGACCCAGTACTTC	CASSVGQLETQYF
-	TRBV28	TRBJ2-7	TRBD2	TGTGCCAGCAGACCTAAGGGACTAGCGCCCTACGAGCAGTACTTC	CASRPKGLAPYEQYF
-	TRBV5-1	TRBJ2-6	TRBD1	TGCGCCAGCAGCCTGGACAGGAACTCTGGGGCCAACGTCCTGACTTTC	CASSLDRNSGANVLTF